This is a list of T cell receptor beta chains from one sample in a study of early T cells in non-severe SARS-CoV-2 infection. A single record per CDR3 protein comes from TCRdb applying MiXCR to the 5' RACE reads. The table lists about 80,000 distinct CDR3 sequences, roughly 12% of them singletons. Input material: whole blood. These receptors all come from an adult who was a healthcare worker with PCR-confirmed SARS-CoV-2 infection or an uninfected control (not recorded which). The CDR3 runs from the conserved cysteine through the conserved F or W. A D gene is named only where the DNA matches it firmly. A row's size may be missing; if present it is once, few, many or a size class.

TRBV18	TRBJ1-5	.	many	CASSRGGGQPQHF	TGTGCCAGCTCACGGGGAGGGGGTCAGCCCCAGCATTTT
TRBV6-2/TRBV6-3	TRBJ1-1	.	.	CASSYRRTEAFF	TGTGCCAGCAGTTATCGCCGGACTGAAGCTTTCTTT
TRBV6-5	TRBJ2-1	TRBD2	once	CASSYSGTSSFLYNEQFF	TGTGCCAGCAGTTACTCCGGGACTAGTTCTTTTCTATACAATGAGCAGTTCTTC
TRBV29-1	TRBJ2-7	TRBD2	.	CSVEDGRYEQYF	TGCAGCGTTGAGGACGGGAGGTACGAGCAGTACTTC
TRBV7-2	TRBJ2-7	.	many	CASSLGTGLSYEQYF	TGTGCCAGCAGCTTAGGTACAGGACTTTCCTACGAGCAGTACTTC
TRBV20-1	TRBJ2-3	TRBD2	many	CSARDIYPKRDELDTQYF	TGCAGTGCTAGAGATATTTACCCCAAGCGGGATGAGCTAGATACGCAGTATTTT
TRBV19	TRBJ2-3	.	.	CASREEGRTDTQYF	TGTGCCAGTAGGGAGGAGGGGCGCACAGATACGCAGTATTTT
TRBV11-3	TRBJ2-3	.	many	CASSFSGLTDTQYF	TGTGCCAGCAGCTTTTCGGGCCTCACAGATACGCAGTATTTT
TRBV7-9	TRBJ1-6	TRBD1	few	CASSPRQGASSPLHF	TGTGCCAGCAGCCCCAGACAGGGGGCTAGTTCACCCCTCCACTTT
TRBV2	TRBJ1-1	.	many	CASSRRGNTQNTEAFF	TGTGCCAGCAGTAGAAGGGGCAACACTCAGAACACTGAAGCTTTCTTT
TRBV18	TRBJ2-7	.	once	CASSPPDGVRPEGGQYF	TGTGCCAGCTCACCCCCCGACGGGGTACGACCGGAGGGCGGGCAGTACTTC
TRBV6-5	TRBJ1-5	TRBD1	.	CASRQGQGKSQPQHF	TGTGCCAGCAGGCAGGGACAGGGAAAAAGTCAGCCCCAGCATTTT
TRBV28	TRBJ2-5	TRBD1	many	CASSPTGAGETQYF	TGTGCCAGCAGTCCGACAGGGGCGGGGGAGACCCAGTACTTC
TRBV6-6	TRBJ2-5	TRBD2	many	CASNPGVGGLAETQYF	TGTGCCAGCAATCCGGGGGTGGGAGGGCTCGCGGAGACCCAGTACTTC
TRBV10-3	TRBJ1-1	.	.	CAIKGLDRGGTEAFF	TGTGCCATCAAAGGACTCGACAGAGGGGGCACTGAAGCTTTCTTT
TRBV6-2/TRBV6-3	TRBJ2-4	.	.	CASRGNSGNIQYF	TGTGCCAGCCGTGGGAACAGTGGGAACATTCAGTACTTC
TRBV5-5	TRBJ2-7	TRBD2	few	CASSYDLMGLAGGPYEQYF	TGTGCCAGCAGCTACGACTTAATGGGACTAGCGGGAGGACCCTACGAGCAGTACTTC
TRBV20-1	TRBJ2-1	TRBD2	many	CSASDTRTSPNEQFF	TGCAGTGCCAGCGACACTCGGACTAGCCCCAATGAGCAGTTCTTC
TRBV7-2	TRBJ2-2	.	.	CASSPAAVGTGELFF	TGTGCCAGCAGCCCCGCCGCGGTTGGCACCGGGGAGCTGTTTTTT
TRBV5-1	TRBJ1-6	TRBD1	.	CASGLGGRGRSPLHF	TGCGCCAGCGGCTTGGGTGGCAGGGGGCGTTCACCCCTCCACTTT
TRBV27	TRBJ2-7	.	once	CASSFGSLGEQYF	TGTGCCAGCAGTTTTGGCTCATTGGGCGAGCAGTACTTC
TRBV29-1	TRBJ2-4	.	few	CSVVAGGENIQYF	TGCAGCGTTGTAGCCGGGGGCGAAAACATTCAGTACTTC
TRBV29-1	TRBJ2-3	.	few	CSVLDSSTDTQYF	TGCAGCGTCCTGGACAGCTCCACAGATACGCAGTATTTT
TRBV7-2	TRBJ2-3	.	many	CASSYPRGPDTQYF	TGTGCCAGCAGCTACCCCCGGGGCCCAGATACGCAGTATTTT
TRBV29-1	TRBJ1-1	.	.	CSVRLPNTEAFF	TGCAGCGTGCGACTGCCGAACACTGAAGCTTTCTTT
TRBV29-1	TRBJ1-1	.	few	CSVDSGSPENTEAFF	TGCAGCGTTGATTCGGGATCCCCTGAGAACACTGAAGCTTTCTTT
TRBV5-4	TRBJ2-3	.	few	CASSPGALTDTQYF	TGTGCCAGCAGCCCGGGGGCCCTCACAGATACGCAGTATTTT
TRBV6-5	TRBJ1-1	.	many	CASSLGQSYTEAFF	TGTGCCAGCAGCCTCGGGCAGAGTTACACTGAAGCTTTCTTT
TRBV29-1	TRBJ2-1	.	few	CSVVSIPAYGEQFF	TGCAGCGTTGTTAGTATCCCCGCGTATGGTGAGCAGTTCTTC
TRBV6-2/TRBV6-3	TRBJ2-5	.	many	CASSYSEAETQYF	TGTGCCAGCAGTTACTCGGAGGCGGAGACCCAGTACTTC
TRBV11-2	TRBJ1-1	.	many	CASSTRTEAFF	TGTGCCAGCAGCACACGAACTGAAGCTTTCTTT
TRBV28	TRBJ2-7	.	.	CASTGQTYYEQYF	TGTGCCAGCACAGGACAGACTTACTACGAGCAGTACTTC
TRBV20-1	TRBJ2-7	.	.	CSARDILAEQYF	TGCAGTGCTAGAGATATCTTGGCGGAGCAGTACTTC